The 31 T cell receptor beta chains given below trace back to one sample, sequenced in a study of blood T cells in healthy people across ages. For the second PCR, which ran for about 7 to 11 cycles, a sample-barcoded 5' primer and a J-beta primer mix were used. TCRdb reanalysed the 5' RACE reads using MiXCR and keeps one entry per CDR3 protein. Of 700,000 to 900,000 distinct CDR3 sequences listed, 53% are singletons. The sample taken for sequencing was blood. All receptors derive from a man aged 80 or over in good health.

The DNA of the CDR3 is TGTGCCAGCTCACCATGCGGCTCAGATACGCAGTATTTT. Translation gives CASSPCGSDTQYF. V usage is TRBV18 and J usage is TRBJ2-3; the D is unclear. The V and J ends lost 2 bases and 4 bases respectively, with 7 bases between them. The CDR3 has 13 amino acids. In germline, CDR1 is KGHSH, CDR2 LQKENI.

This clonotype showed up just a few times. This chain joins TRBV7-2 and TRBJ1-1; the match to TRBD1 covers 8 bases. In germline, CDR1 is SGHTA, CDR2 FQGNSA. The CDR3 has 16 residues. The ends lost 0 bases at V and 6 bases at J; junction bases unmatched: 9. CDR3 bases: TGTGCCAGCAGCTTAGCGACTACAGGGGGGCCCCCTGAAGCTTTCTTT. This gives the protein CASSLATTGGPPEAFF.

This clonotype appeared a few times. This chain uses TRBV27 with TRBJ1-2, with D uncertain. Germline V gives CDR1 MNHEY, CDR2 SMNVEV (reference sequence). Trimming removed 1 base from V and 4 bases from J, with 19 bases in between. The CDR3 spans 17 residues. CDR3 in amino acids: CASSLYPTVPRAYGYTF. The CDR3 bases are TGTGCCAGCAGTTTATATCCCACAGTACCCCGGGCCTATGGCTACACCTTC.

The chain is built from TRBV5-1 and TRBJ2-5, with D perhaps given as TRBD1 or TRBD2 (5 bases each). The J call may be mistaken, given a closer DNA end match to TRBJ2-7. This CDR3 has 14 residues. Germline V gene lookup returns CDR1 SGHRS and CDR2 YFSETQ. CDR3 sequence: CASSFRDGTYEQYF. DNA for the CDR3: TGCGCCAGCAGCTTCAGGGACGGCACCTACGAGCAGTACTTC.

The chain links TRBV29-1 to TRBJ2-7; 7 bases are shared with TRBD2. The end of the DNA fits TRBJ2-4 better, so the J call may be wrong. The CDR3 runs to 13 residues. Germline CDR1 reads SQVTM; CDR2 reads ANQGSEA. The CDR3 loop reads CSVGAGESDIQYF. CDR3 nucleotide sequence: TGCAGCGTTGGGGCGGGAGAGTCGGACATTCAGTACTTC.

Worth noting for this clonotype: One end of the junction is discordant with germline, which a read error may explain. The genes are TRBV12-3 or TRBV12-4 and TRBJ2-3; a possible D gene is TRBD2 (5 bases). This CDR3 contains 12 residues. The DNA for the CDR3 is TGTGCCAGCAGATTAGCGATAGATACGCAGTATTTT. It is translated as CASRLAIDTQYF.

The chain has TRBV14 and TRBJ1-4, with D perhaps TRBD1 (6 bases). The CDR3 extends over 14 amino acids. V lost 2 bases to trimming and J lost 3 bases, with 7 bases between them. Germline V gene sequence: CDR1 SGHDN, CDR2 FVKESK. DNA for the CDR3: TGTGCCAGCAGCCAAAGGGGGTCTAATGAAAAACTGTTTTTT. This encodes CASSQRGSNEKLFF.

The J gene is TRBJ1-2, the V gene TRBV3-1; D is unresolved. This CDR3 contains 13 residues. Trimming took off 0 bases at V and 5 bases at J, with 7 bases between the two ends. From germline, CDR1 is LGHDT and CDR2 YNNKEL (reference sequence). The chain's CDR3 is CASSQEERYGYTF. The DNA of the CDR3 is TGTGCCAGCAGCCAAGAAGAACGGTATGGCTACACCTTC.

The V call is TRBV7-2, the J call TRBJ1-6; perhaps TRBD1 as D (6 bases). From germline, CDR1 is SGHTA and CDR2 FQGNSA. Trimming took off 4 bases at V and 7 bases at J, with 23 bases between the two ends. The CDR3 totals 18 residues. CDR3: CASSSIRGGTGRNSPLHF. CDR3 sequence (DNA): TGTGCCAGCAGCTCAATTAGGGGGGGAACAGGGAGAAATTCACCCCTCCACTTT.

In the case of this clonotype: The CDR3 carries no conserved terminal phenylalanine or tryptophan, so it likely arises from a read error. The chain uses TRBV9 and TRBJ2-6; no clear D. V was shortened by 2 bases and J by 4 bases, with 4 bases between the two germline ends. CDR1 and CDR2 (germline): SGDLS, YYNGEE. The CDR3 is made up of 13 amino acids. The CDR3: CASSVTGANVLTL. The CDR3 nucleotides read TGTGCCAGCAGCGTTACGGGGGCCAACGTCCTGACTCTC.

The CDR3 spells CASSTLGAVLNEQYF. The DNA for the CDR3 is TGTGCCAGCAGCACCCTTGGGGCAGTTTTGAACGAGCAGTACTTC. The chain joins TRBV11-2 to TRBJ2-5; perhaps TRBD1 as D (5 bases). The end of the DNA aligns better with TRBJ2-7, so the J call may be wrong. The CDR3 has 15 amino acids. Germline CDR1 SGHAT, CDR2 FQNNGV.

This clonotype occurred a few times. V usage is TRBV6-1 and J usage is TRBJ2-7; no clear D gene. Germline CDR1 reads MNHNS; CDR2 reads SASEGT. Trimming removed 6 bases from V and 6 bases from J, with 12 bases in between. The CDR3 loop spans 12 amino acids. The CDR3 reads CASSEQFTEQYF. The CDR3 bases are TGTGCCAGCAGCGAACAGTTTACCGAGCAGTACTTC.

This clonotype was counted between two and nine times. The CDR3 reads CASSLDELAGVTETQYF. CDR3 DNA: TGCGCCAGCAGCTTGGATGAGCTAGCGGGAGTGACAGAGACCCAGTACTTC. The chain combines TRBV5-1 with TRBJ2-5, with 10 bases aligning to TRBD2. V lost 0 bases and J lost 4; bases outside the gene matches: 9. The CDR3 extends over 17 amino acids. Germline V gene sequence: CDR1 SGHRS, CDR2 YFSETQ.

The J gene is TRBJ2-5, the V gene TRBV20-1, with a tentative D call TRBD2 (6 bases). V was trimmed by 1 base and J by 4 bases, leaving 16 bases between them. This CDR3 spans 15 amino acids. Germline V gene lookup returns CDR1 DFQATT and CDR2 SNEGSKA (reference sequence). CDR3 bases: TGCAGTGCTAGAGCCGACCGGAGGGCCACAGAGACCCAGTACTTC. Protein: CSARADRRATETQYF.

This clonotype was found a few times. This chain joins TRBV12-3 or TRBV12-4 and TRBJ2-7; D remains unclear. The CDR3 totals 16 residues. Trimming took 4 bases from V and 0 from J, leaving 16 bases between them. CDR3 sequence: CASSSPGRTSSYEQYF. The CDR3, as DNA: TGTGCCAGCAGTTCCCCGGGCCGCACGAGCTCCTACGAGCAGTACTTC.

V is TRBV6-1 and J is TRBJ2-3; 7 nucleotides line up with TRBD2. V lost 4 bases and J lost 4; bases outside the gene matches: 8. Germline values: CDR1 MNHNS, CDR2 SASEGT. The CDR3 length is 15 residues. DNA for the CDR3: TGTGCCAGCAGTGCCCAGCGGGAACGGTCAGATACGCAGTATTTT. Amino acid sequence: CASSAQRERSDTQYF.

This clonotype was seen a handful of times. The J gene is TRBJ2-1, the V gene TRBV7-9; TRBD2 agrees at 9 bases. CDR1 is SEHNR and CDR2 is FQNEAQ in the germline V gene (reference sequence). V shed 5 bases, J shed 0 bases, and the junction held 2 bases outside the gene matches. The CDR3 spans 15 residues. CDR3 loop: CASSRSGGSYNEQFF. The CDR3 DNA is TGTGCCAGCAGCCGTAGCGGGGGCTCCTACAATGAGCAGTTCTTC. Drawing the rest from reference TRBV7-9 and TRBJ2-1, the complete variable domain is DTGVSQNPRHKITKRGQNVTFRCDPISEHNRLYWYRQTLGQGPEFLTYFQNEAQLEKSRLLSDRFSAERPKGSFSTLEIQRTEQGDSAMYLCASSRSGGSYNEQFFGPGTRLTVL.

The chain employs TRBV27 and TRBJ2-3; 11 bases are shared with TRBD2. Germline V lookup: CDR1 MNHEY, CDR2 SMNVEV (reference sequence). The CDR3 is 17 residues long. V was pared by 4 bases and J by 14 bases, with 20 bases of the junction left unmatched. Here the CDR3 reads CASSSLSGSGRARYAYF. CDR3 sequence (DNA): TGTGCCAGCAGTTCGCTCTCGGGTAGCGGGAGGGCCCGATACGCGTATTTT.

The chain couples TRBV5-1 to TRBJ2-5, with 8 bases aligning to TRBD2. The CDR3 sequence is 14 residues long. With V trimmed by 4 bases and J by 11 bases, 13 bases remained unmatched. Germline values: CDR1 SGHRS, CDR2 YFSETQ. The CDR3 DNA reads TGCGCCAGCAGCCCGACGGGAGGGTTCAATGAGCAGTACTTC. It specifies CASSPTGGFNEQYF.

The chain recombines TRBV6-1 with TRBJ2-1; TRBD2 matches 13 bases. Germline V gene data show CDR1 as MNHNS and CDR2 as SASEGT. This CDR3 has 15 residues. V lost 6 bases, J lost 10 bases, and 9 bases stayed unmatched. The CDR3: CASRGRLAGGGEQFF. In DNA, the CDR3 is TGTGCCAGCAGGGGTCGACTAGCGGGAGGAGGCGAGCAGTTCTTC.

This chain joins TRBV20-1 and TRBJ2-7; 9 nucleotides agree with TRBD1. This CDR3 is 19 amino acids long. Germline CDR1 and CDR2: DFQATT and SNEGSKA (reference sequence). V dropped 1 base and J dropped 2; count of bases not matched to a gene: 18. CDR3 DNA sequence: TGCAGTGCTAGAGGGTCTTGGGGACAGGGTTTATTGGTAGCCTACGAGCAGTACTTC. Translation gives CSARGSWGQGLLVAYEQYF.

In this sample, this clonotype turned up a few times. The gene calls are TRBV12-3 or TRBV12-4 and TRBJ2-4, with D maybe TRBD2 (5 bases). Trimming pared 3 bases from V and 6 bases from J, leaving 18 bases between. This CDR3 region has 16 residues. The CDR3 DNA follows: TGTGCCAGCAGTTTTTCAGCGAAAGGAGGTGGAAACATTCAGTACTTC. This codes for CASSFSAKGGGNIQYF.

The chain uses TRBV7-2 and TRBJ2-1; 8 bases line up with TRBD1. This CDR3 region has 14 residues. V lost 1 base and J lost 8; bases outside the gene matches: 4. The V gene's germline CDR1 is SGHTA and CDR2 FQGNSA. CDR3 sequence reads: CASSLEQGGYEQFF. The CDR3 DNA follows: TGTGCCAGCAGCTTAGAACAGGGGGGTTATGAGCAGTTCTTC.

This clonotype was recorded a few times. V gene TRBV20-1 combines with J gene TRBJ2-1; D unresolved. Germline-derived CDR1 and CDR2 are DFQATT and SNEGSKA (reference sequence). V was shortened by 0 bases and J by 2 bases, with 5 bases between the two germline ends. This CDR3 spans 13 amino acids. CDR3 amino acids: CSAREDAYNEQFF. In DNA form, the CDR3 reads TGCAGTGCTAGAGAAGACGCCTACAATGAGCAGTTCTTC.

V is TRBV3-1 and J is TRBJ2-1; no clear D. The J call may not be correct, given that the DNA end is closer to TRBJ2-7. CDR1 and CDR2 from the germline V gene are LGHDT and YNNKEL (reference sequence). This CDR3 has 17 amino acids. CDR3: CASSQITRLQIYNEQYF. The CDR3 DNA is TGTGCCAGCAGCCAAATAACACGGTTACAGATTTACAATGAGCAGTACTTC.

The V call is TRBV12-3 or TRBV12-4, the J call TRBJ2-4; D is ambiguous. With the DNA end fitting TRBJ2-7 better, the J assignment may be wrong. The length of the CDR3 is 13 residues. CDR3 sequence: CASSSVDSYEQYF. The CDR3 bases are TGTGCCAGCAGTTCGGTCGACTCCTACGAGCAGTACTTC.

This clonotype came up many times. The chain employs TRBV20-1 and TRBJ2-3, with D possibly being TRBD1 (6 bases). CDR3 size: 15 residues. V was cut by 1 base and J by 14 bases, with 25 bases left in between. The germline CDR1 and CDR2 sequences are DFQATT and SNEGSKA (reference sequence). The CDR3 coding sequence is TGCAGTGCTAGAGTGGCACGAGGGGGACGGAGATACGCGTATTTT. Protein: CSARVARGGRRYAYF.

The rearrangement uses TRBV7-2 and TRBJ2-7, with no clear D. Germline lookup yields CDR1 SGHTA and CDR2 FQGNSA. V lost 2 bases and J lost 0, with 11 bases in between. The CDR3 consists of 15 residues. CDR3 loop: CASSLLGPASYEQYF. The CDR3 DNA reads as TGTGCCAGCAGCTTATTAGGGCCCGCCTCCTACGAGCAGTACTTC. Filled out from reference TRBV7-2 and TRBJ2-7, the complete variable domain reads GAGVSQSPSNKVTEKGKDVELRCDPISGHTALYWYRQSLGQGLEFLIYFQGNSAPDKSGLPSDRFSAERTGGSVSTLTIQRTQQEDSAVYLCASSLLGPASYEQYFGPGTRLTVT.

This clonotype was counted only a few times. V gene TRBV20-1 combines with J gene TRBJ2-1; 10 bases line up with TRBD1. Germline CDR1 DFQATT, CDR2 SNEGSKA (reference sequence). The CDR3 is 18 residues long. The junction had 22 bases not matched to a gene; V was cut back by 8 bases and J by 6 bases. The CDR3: CSPTRYTGTGAIVNEQFF. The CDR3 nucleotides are TGCAGTCCAACCCGTTACACCGGGACAGGGGCTATAGTCAATGAGCAGTTCTTC.

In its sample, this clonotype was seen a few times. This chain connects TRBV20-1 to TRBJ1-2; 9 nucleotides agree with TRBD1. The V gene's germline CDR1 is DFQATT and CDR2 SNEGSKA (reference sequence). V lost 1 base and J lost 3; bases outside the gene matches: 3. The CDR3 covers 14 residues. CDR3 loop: CSARADRGYYGYTF. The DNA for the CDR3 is TGCAGTGCTAGAGCCGACAGGGGGTACTATGGCTACACCTTC.

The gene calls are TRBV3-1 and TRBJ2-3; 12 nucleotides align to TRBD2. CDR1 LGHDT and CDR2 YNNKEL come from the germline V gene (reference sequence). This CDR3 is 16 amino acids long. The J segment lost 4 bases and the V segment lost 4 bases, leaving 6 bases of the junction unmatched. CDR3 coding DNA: TGTGCCAGCAGCCGTTCGGGACTAGCGGGTGCAGATACGCAGTATTTT. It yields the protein CASSRSGLAGADTQYF.